This TCR beta chain was sequenced for a study of CD8 T cells in Susac syndrome. Whole-study context: Patients with Susac syndrome, at blood draw, were therapy-naive, on corticosteroids, or on intravenous immunoglobulin alone.

CD8+ and CD4+ T cells were negatively isolated; TEMRA cells were FACS-enriched. Trimming stripped 2 bases from V and 2 bases from J, with 6 bases between. This CDR3 contains 12 residues. CDR1 and CDR2 (germline): GTSNPN, SVGIG (reference sequence). The RNA input was about 0.5 to 1 ug, and it was reverse transcribed with random hexamers. From the immunoSEQ multiplex PCR reads, TCRdb called clonotypes with MiXCR, one entry per CDR3 protein. The sample records around 230,000 distinct CDR3 sequences, approximately 95% being singletons. The TCR was taken from a human donor with Susac syndrome. The sequenced material came from CD4+ T cells from PBMCs. This chain links TRBV30 with TRBJ2-5; D ambiguous. The CDR3 loop is CAWSLYQETQYF. CDR3 coding DNA: TGTGCCTGGAGTCTCTATCAAGAGACCCAGTACTTC.